This T cell receptor (beta chain) appears in the sequencing data of a study of PD-1 blockade in mismatch repair-deficient tumors. As for the study in general: All were previously treated, progressing patients with about 12 mismatch repair-deficient cancer types.

Mismatch repair deficiency was confirmed in all patients, by PCR or immunohistochemistry. TCRs were sequenced from a few patients responding to pembrolizumab. Study-level points and caveats: Rapid post-treatment expansion, then contraction, generally preceding radiologic response, marked tumor-resident clones.

As regards this clone: The antigen is unknown. Germline and junction disagree at one end, which may indicate a read error.

The V gene's germline CDR1 is SSHAT and CDR2 FNYEAQ (reference sequence). The CDR3 is 13 amino acids. Here immunoSEQ multiplex PCR was the method, and the copy in TCRdb shows in-frame clones only, minus some. The table records roughly 53,000 clones, around 73% of them present only once. The chain uses TRBV7-7 and TRBJ2-3; TRBD1 matches 8 bases. The source material was peripheral blood, sampled 4 weeks after starting pembrolizumab. The clonotype comes from an adult with mismatch repair-deficient cancer. The CDR3 here is CASSRTGTDTQYF. CDR3 nucleotides: TGTGCTAGCAGCCGGACAGGGACAGATACGCAGTATTTT. The full variable domain, in which reference TRBV7-7 and TRBJ2-3 provide the parts outside the CDR3, is GAGVSQSPRYKVTKRGQDVTLRCDPISSHATLYWYQQALGQGPEFLTYFNYEAQPDKSGLPSDRFSAERPEGSISTLTIQRTEQRDSAMYRCASSRTGTDTQYFGPGTRLTVL.